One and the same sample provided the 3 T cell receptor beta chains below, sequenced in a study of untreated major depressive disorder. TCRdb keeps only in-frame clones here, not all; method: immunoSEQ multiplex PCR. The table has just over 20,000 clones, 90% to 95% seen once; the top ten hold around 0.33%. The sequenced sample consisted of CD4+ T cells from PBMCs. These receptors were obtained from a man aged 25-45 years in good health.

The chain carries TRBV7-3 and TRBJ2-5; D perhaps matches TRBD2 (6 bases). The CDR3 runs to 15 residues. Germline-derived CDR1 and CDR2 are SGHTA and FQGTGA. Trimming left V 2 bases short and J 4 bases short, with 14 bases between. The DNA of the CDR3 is TGTGCCAGCAGCTTATCCCCGACTAGAGGAGAGACCCAGTACTTC. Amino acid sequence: CASSLSPTRGETQYF.

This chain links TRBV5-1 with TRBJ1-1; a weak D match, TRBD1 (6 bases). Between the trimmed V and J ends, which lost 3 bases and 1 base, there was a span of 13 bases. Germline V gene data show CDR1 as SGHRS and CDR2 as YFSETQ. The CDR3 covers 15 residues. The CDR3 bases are TGCGCCAGCAGCTGGGGGCGACAGGAGAACACTGAAGCTTTCTTT. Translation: CASSWGRQENTEAFF.

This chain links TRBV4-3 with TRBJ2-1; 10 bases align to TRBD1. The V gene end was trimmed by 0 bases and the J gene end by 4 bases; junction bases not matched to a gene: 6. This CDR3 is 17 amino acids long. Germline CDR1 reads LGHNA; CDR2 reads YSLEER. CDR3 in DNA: TGCGCCAGCAGCCAAGACCCCCGGGACAGGGGTTACAATGAGCAGTTCTTC. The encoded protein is CASSQDPRDRGYNEQFF.